This T cell receptor (beta chain) originates from a study of blood T cell repertoires in COVID-19 (dated by TCRdb to about 2020). At the level of the whole study: Collaborator samples came from the United States, Italy and Spain and covered acute and convalescent phases of COVID-19. A de-identified subject ID, COVID-19 status, age in years and sex were almost always included in the sample metadata. A freely available public database, intended as a resource for researchers studying the immune response to SARS-CoV-2, is where the repertoires were released. Samples were obtained from the ongoing ImmuneRACE study (first 160 participants) and from over a thousand subjects provided by 6 global collaborators. Where available, HLA class I and class II types were obtained from metadata supplied by the sample provider rather than from assay-based typing. Subjects who had been exposed to COVID-19, were actively infected with it, or had recovered from it provided the deeply sampled blood TCRbeta repertoires that made up the dataset. The prospective study material was composed of cDNA or gDNA derived from T cells, B-cell-depleted T cells, or PBMCs.

One collaborating source in Seattle enrolled patients during active infection and followed them longitudinally through the course of disease. Each collaborating institution followed its own protocols to collect whole blood in K2EDTA tubes. For TCRbeta analysis, collaborator samples were shipped as frozen whole blood, as isolated PBMCs, or as DNA extracted from either sample type. The immunoSEQ Assay, a bias-controlled multiplex PCR, was used to amplify TCRbeta CDR3 regions from genomic DNA. The original pipeline was this. Nucleated cell counts per sample were estimated from amplification of reference gene primers within the assay. Sequence reads were collapsed and filtered to measure the absolute abundance of every unique TCRbeta CDR3 rearrangement. Productive Simpson clonality was computed per sample as the square root of Simpson's diversity index over productive rearrangements. Here the immuneACCESS table is served through TCRdb, limited to in-frame sequences with V and J called. Missing clones are a known gap in these copies; in checked studies unresolved V genes cover under half, and the rest lacks a known reason. From that table come the V and J calls and clone size; the DNA was used to work out D and trimming. The sample table holds about 89,000 clones, of which around 75% were seen once. Clones ranked in the top ten supply less than 7% of the sample.

On this clone: No cognate antigen has been identified for it. The sample holds no much larger clone one base away, and base qualities are not on file.

Study-wide findings and limitations: The quantity of clinical and demographic metadata differed by source and by participant and was supplied without curation.

The CDR3 spans 14 residues, from the cysteine through the phenylalanine. Just the 42-base CDR3 DNA is kept, in frame starting at base 1. V is clipped by 2 bases and J by 4 bases, and the sequence between their germline boundaries is 11 bases long. The germline V gene (reference sequence) supplies CDR1 MNHNY and CDR2 SVGAGI. The sequence came from a man between 65 and 79 years old with COVID-19, enrolled during active disease. Sequencing was carried out using peripheral blood. The chain was built from TRBV6-6 and TRBJ2-5; 6 matching bases give a weak D call of TRBD2. The nucleotide sequence reads as follows: TGTGCCAGCAGTTACGATGGCGGGATAGAGACCCAGTACTTC. The encoded protein is CASSYDGGIETQYF.